The 30 T cell receptor beta chains below come from one sample, sequenced in a study of shared clonotypes between healthy human individuals. Some clones are missing from TCRdb's copy, which holds only in-frame ones; the method was immunoSEQ multiplex PCR. The sample has hundreds of thousands of clones, 96% seen once; the top ten hold less than 0.35%. Sequencing was performed on memory CD8+ T cells sorted from blood. Subset defined: CD45RO+ cells pooled with CCR7-negative TemRA cells. The receptors were gathered from a man aged 30 to 39 in good health.

The rearrangement links TRBV19 to TRBJ1-1, with D hard to call. The CDR3 contains 11 residues. The germline gives CDR1 LNHDA, CDR2 SQIVND (reference sequence). V was pared by 6 bases and J by 4 bases, with 6 bases between. The CDR3 is CASRRGTEAFF. The CDR3 DNA reads TGTGCCAGTAGGCGAGGCACTGAAGCTTTCTTT.

This clone appeared once. This chain connects TRBV11-2 to TRBJ2-2; D is possibly TRBD2 (5 bases). CDR1 SGHAT and CDR2 FQNNGV come from the germline V gene. V lost 4 bases and J 5 bases, leaving 11 bases between the germline ends. The length of the CDR3 is 14 residues. CDR3 sequence: CASSSRTGTGELFF. The CDR3 DNA reads TGTGCCAGCAGCTCTAGGACGGGAACCGGGGAGCTGTTTTTT.

The CDR3 region is CASGSGRLYEQYF. CDR3 nucleotides: TGTGCCAGCGGGAGCGGGAGACTATACGAGCAGTACTTC. The V and J genes are TRBV2 and TRBJ2-7; 8 bases align to TRBD2. The germline gives CDR1 SNHLY, CDR2 FYNNEI. Losses at the gene ends were 8 bases for V and 4 bases for J; bases not matched to a gene: 7. This CDR3 comprises 13 residues.

This rearrangement joins TRBV6-5 to TRBJ1-2; no definite D call. The V and J ends lost 0 bases and 7 bases respectively, with 18 bases between them. CDR1 is MNHEY, CDR2 SVGAGI, per germline. The CDR3 extends over 16 amino acids. The CDR3 DNA follows: TGTGCCAGCAGTTACTCTTTTGGGAGCGCTTTGGGTGGCTACACCTTC. Protein: CASSYSFGSALGGYTF.

The rearrangement uses TRBV6-1 and TRBJ2-2; possible D gene TRBD1, 5 bases. The germline V gene encodes CDR1 MNHNS and CDR2 SASEGT. The CDR3 covers 15 residues. The V end lost 8 bases, the J end lost 3 bases, and 16 bases lay between the germline ends. CDR3 coding DNA: TGTGCCAGCCAGGGAATACTCCGCGACACCGGGGAGCTGTTTTTT. It translates to CASQGILRDTGELFF.

CDR3 nucleotides: TGCGCCAGCAGCCCCCTGCCGAGATCTGGAAACACCATATATTTT. This translates into CASSPLPRSGNTIYF. V gene TRBV5-1 combines with J gene TRBJ1-3; D not certain. V was pared by 4 bases and J by 1 base, with 12 bases between. This CDR3 spans 15 amino acids. Looked up from germline, CDR1 is SGHRS and CDR2 is YFSETQ.

This chain joins TRBV12-5 and TRBJ2-1, with TRBD2 matching over 7 bases. The CDR3 consists of 15 residues. Losses at the gene ends were 8 bases for V and 1 base for J; bases not matched to a gene: 8. Per the germline V gene, CDR1 is LGHNT and CDR2 is FRNRAP. The CDR3 coding sequence is TGTGCTAGTCTCAAGCGGGAAGGATCCTACAATGAGCAGTTCTTC. Protein: CASLKREGSYNEQFF.

This chain connects TRBV5-1 to TRBJ2-3; tentative D call: TRBD2 (7 bases). V lost 0 bases, J lost 2 bases, and 13 bases lay in between. From germline, CDR1 is SGHRS and CDR2 YFSETQ. The CDR3 runs 16 residues. The CDR3 coding sequence is TGCGCCAGCAGCTTGGAGGGGGACTACATCACAGATACGCAGTATTTT. Translating it yields CASSLEGDYITDTQYF.

V is TRBV28 and J is TRBJ1-5, with no clear D. Trimming stripped 4 bases from V and 6 bases from J, with 16 bases between. In germline, CDR1 is MDHEN, CDR2 SYDVKM. This CDR3 is built from 15 residues. CDR3 sequence reads: CASSSMTGIGQPQHF. The CDR3 DNA reads as TGTGCCAGCAGTTCAATGACCGGGATTGGTCAGCCCCAGCATTTT.

CDR3 DNA: TGTGCCAGCAGTTCATACAGGACTATCTATGGCTACACCTTC. This encodes CASSSYRTIYGYTF. V usage is TRBV6-5 and J usage is TRBJ1-2; perhaps TRBD1 as D (5 bases). The germline V gene has CDR1 MNHEY and CDR2 SVGAGI. Trimming removed 4 bases from V and 4 bases from J, with 13 bases in between. The CDR3 runs to 14 residues.

The chain joins TRBV19 to TRBJ2-7; D is perhaps TRBD2 (6 bases). V gave up 2 bases and J gave up 3 bases, with 14 bases separating them. The length of the CDR3 is 15 residues. CDR1 is LNHDA and CDR2 is SQIVND in the germline V gene (reference sequence). CDR3 nucleotides: TGTGCCAGTAGTATATTTGTCGGGACTGGCTACGAGCAGTACTTC. Translating it yields CASSIFVGTGYEQYF.

The V call is TRBV23-1, the J call TRBJ1-4, with 7 bases identical to TRBD1. TRBV23-1 is classed as an ORF, of uncertain function. The CDR3 runs to 21 residues. V dropped 0 bases and J dropped 8; count of bases not matched to a gene: 24. CDR3 loop: CASSQSPPAPGQNLRWEKLFF. The CDR3 DNA is TGCGCCAGCAGTCAATCGCCCCCCGCTCCGGGACAGAATCTCCGCTGGGAAAAACTGTTTTTT.

The chain uses TRBV30 and TRBJ1-3; no clear D gene. Between the trimmed V and J ends, which lost 4 bases and 5 bases, there was a span of 12 bases. Looked up from germline, CDR1 is GTSNPN and CDR2 is SVGIG (reference sequence). The CDR3 contains 13 residues. The DNA of the CDR3 is TGTGCCTGGACCCTTCCACAGAGAAACACCATATATTTT. Amino acids: CAWTLPQRNTIYF.

CDR3 residues: CASSLGGNTEAFF. The CDR3 bases are TGTGCCAGCAGCTTAGGAGGGAACACTGAAGCTTTCTTT. The chain links TRBV11-3 to TRBJ1-1; no clear D. V was clipped by 1 base and J by 1 base, with 4 bases between them. The CDR3 is 13 residues long. Germline CDR1 SGHNT, CDR2 YENEEA.

The chain is built from TRBV6-5 and TRBJ2-1, with D unresolved. The CDR3 is 12 residues long. V lost 2 bases to trimming and J lost 5 bases, with 4 bases between them. The germline gives CDR1 MNHEY, CDR2 SVGAGI. CDR3 protein: CASSYRDNEQFF. CDR3 nucleotide sequence: TGTGCCAGCAGTTACAGGGACAATGAGCAGTTCTTC.

V and J are TRBV28 and TRBJ1-2, with 7 bases that match TRBD1. This CDR3 spans 13 amino acids. V lost 3 bases and J lost 9; bases outside the gene matches: 7. Germline lookup yields CDR1 MDHEN and CDR2 SYDVKM. The CDR3 DNA follows: TGTGCCAGCAGTTTTCCGGACAGGACGAGCTACACCTTC. Translating gives CASSFPDRTSYTF.

V gene TRBV10-3 combines with J gene TRBJ1-3; no definite D call. CDR1 and CDR2 from the germline V gene are ENHRY and SYGVKD. With 0 bases removed from V and 0 bases from J, the gap between germline ends came to 3 bases. The CDR3 consists of 14 residues. The CDR3 DNA is TGTGCCATCAGTGAGTCCAGCTCTGGAAACACCATATATTTT. Its protein product is CAISESSSGNTIYF.

The chain uses TRBV7-8 and TRBJ1-1; D is unclear. Trimming took off 5 bases at V and 1 base at J, with 8 bases between the two ends. CDR3 length: 13 residues. Germline CDR1 is SGHVS and CDR2 is FQNEAQ. The CDR3 reads CASSGTENTEAFF. The CDR3 coding sequence is TGTGCCAGCAGCGGAACAGAGAACACTGAAGCTTTCTTT.

The CDR3 reads CASSQRGTSGKDTQYF. CDR3 in DNA: TGTGCCAGCAGCCAAAGAGGGACTAGCGGGAAGGATACGCAGTATTTT. This chain connects TRBV4-2 to TRBJ2-3, with TRBD2 matching over 13 bases. In germline, CDR1 is LGHNA, CDR2 YNFKEQ. The junction had 5 bases not matched to a gene; V was cut back by 2 bases and J by 6 bases. This CDR3 has 16 residues.

This chain uses TRBV21-1 with TRBJ2-2; the D segment call TRBD2 is taken from the table without a DNA check. TRBV21-1 is a recognized pseudogene. The CDR3 has 14 residues. The CDR3 coding sequence is TGTGCCAAATCCCAACTAGCTAGCGCCGGGGAGCTGTTTTTT. Amino acid sequence: CAKSQLASAGELFF.

The V call is TRBV5-7, the J call TRBJ2-3; D gene uncertain. TRBV5-7 is an open reading frame whose function is uncertain. There are 13 residues in the CDR3. V dropped 4 bases and J dropped 0 bases, with 6 bases sitting between them. CDR3 DNA: TGTGCCAGCAGCCCGGACAGCACAGATACGCAGTATTTT. The encoded protein is CASSPDSTDTQYF.

The chain couples TRBV6-4 to TRBJ2-7, with 12 bases that match TRBD2. The CDR3 length is 16 residues. Looked up from germline, CDR1 is MRHNA and CDR2 is SNTAGT. V was clipped by 6 bases and J by 3 bases; unmatched bases: 9. The chain's CDR3 is CASSGTSGPLLYEQYF. The CDR3 bases are TGTGCCAGCAGCGGGACTAGCGGGCCCCTCCTCTACGAGCAGTACTTC.

V is TRBV7-2 and J is TRBJ2-4; 15 positions agree with TRBD2. Germline V gene data show CDR1 as SGHTA and CDR2 as FQGNSA. This CDR3 contains 19 residues. Trimming cost V 5 bases and J 7 bases; bases outside gene matches: 15. The CDR3 loop is CASSRLPRTSGRAWNIQYF. DNA of the CDR3: TGTGCCAGCAGCCGACTCCCTAGGACTAGCGGGAGGGCCTGGAACATTCAGTACTTC.

This clone has a single count. CDR3 in DNA: TGTGCCAGAAGCTTCGGGGAACAGGGCGGGTCTGGCAATCAGCCCCAGCATTTT. Protein product: CARSFGEQGGSGNQPQHF. The chain has TRBV5-3 and TRBJ1-5; weak D call: TRBD1 (6 bases). TRBV5-3 is designated an ORF whose function remains uncertain. Trimming cost V 2 bases and J 2 bases, with 20 bases left between them. This CDR3 spans 18 amino acids.

The chain is built from TRBV6-5 and TRBJ2-7, with a weak D call TRBD1 (5 bases). The CDR3 consists of 11 residues. Germline V lookup: CDR1 MNHEY, CDR2 SVGAGI. V lost 8 bases and J 6 bases, leaving 11 bases between the germline ends. The CDR3 sequence: CASHKGPEQYF. For the CDR3, the DNA is TGTGCCAGCCACAAGGGGCCCGAGCAGTACTTC.

The CDR3 loop reads CASSQDRLAGAKTQYF. The CDR3 DNA sequence: TGTGCCAGCAGCCAAGATCGCCTAGCGGGGGCCAAGACCCAGTACTTC. This chain joins TRBV4-2 and TRBJ2-5; 10 bases map to TRBD2. The V segment lost 0 bases and the J segment 6 bases; nucleotides outside the gene matches: 7. The germline V gene encodes CDR1 LGHNA and CDR2 YNFKEQ. The CDR3 totals 16 residues.

This CDR3 reads CASSLALLAEGYTF. The CDR3, as DNA: TGTGCCAGCAGCTTAGCGCTTTTGGCGGAGGGCTACACCTTC. The chain joins TRBV7-9 to TRBJ1-2; D gene uncertain. With 0 bases removed from V and 8 bases from J, the gap between germline ends came to 13 bases. The length of the CDR3 is 14 residues. Germline V lookup: CDR1 SEHNR, CDR2 FQNEAQ (reference sequence).

V and J are TRBV30 and TRBJ2-7; 7 nucleotides agree with TRBD2. Per the germline V gene, CDR1 is GTSNPN and CDR2 is SVGIG (reference sequence). The CDR3 spans 15 residues. The junction had 12 bases not matched to a gene; V was cut back by 5 bases and J by 2 bases. The CDR3 bases are TGTGCCTGGGGGGGGACCTCCGGACTAGCCTACGAGCAGTACTTC. Protein: CAWGGTSGLAYEQYF.

The V and J genes are TRBV14 and TRBJ2-1, with TRBD2 identical over 7 bases. With V trimmed by 6 bases and J by 9 bases, 14 bases remained unmatched. This CDR3 is 15 amino acids long. Per the germline V gene, CDR1 is SGHDN and CDR2 is FVKESK. CDR3 protein: CASRPGWGRAGEQFF. The CDR3 DNA sequence: TGTGCCAGCAGGCCCGGATGGGGGAGGGCCGGTGAGCAGTTCTTC.

This clone was counted once. Additional DNA sequences in this sample encode the identical CDR3. The chain couples TRBV28 to TRBJ1-4; 7 nucleotides agree with TRBD1. CDR3 length: 12 residues. Trimming cost V 4 bases and J 7 bases; bases outside gene matches: 0. Germline values: CDR1 MDHEN, CDR2 SYDVKM. This chain's CDR3 is CASSSGGEKLFF. The CDR3 coding sequence is TGTGCCAGCAGTTCAGGGGGTGAAAAACTGTTTTTT.